The 8 T cell receptor beta chains presented below share a single source sample, sequenced in a study of control samples from healthy donors and cancer patients. The table came from immunoSEQ multiplex PCR; TCRdb's copy has only in-frame clones and leaves some out. The table records 95,000 to 100,000 clones, 75% to 90% of them present only once. Sequencing was done on a sample of blood. The receptors shown here come from a man aged 25 to 40 in good health.

V gene TRBV29-1 combines with J gene TRBJ1-1; D might be TRBD1 (6 bases). The germline gives CDR1 SQVTM, CDR2 ANQGSEA. The length of the CDR3 is 13 residues. V lost 4 bases, J lost 3 bases, and 12 bases lay in between. The CDR3 spells CSVVLRGYTEAFF. The DNA of the CDR3 is TGCAGCGTTGTATTGAGGGGGTACACTGAAGCTTTCTTT. Full variable domain (remainder filled in from reference TRBV29-1 and TRBJ1-1): SAVISQKPSRDICQRGTSLTIQCQVDSQVTMMFWYRQQPGQSLTLIATANQGSEATYESGFVIDKFPISRPNLTFSTLTVSNMSPEDSSIYLCSVVLRGYTEAFFGQGTRLTVV.

V usage is TRBV3-1 (or the pseudogene TRBV3-2) and J usage is TRBJ2-7; D is uncertain. V was trimmed by 4 bases and J by 2 bases, leaving 9 bases between them. The germline V gene encodes CDR1 LGHDT and CDR2 YNNKEL (reference sequence). This CDR3 contains 13 residues. This CDR3 is CASSPPNPYEQYF. CDR3 bases: TGTGCCAGCAGCCCCCCGAATCCCTACGAGCAGTACTTC.

The chain joins TRBV6-6 to TRBJ2-1, with 9 nucleotides matching TRBD2. The J segment lost 2 bases and the V segment lost 6 bases, leaving 8 bases of the junction unmatched. This CDR3 is built from 16 residues. CDR1 and CDR2 from the germline V gene are MNHNY and SVGAGI (reference sequence). CDR3 nucleotide sequence: TGTGCCAGCAGACTCCTCACTAGCGGGCCCTACAATGAGCAGTTCTTC. Amino acid sequence: CASRLLTSGPYNEQFF.

The rearrangement uses TRBV12-3 or TRBV12-4 and TRBJ1-2; D gene unclear. The CDR3 has 13 residues. The V end lost 2 bases, the J end lost 2 bases, and 6 bases lay between the germline ends. For the CDR3, the DNA is TGTGCCAGCAGTTTACAGGCAAACTATGGCTACACCTTC. Translating gives CASSLQANYGYTF.

This chain joins TRBV6-5 and TRBJ2-7; 12 nucleotides line up with TRBD1. CDR1 is MNHEY, CDR2 SVGAGI, per germline. There are 15 residues in the CDR3. The V and J ends lost 2 bases and 2 bases, in that order; junction bases with no gene match: 1. Here the CDR3 reads CASSYGTGGAYEQYF. The CDR3, as DNA: TGTGCCAGCAGTTACGGGACAGGGGGCGCCTACGAGCAGTACTTC.

The gene calls are TRBV28 and TRBJ1-1, with TRBD1 as a possible D gene (5 bases). The CDR3 consists of 12 residues. CDR1 is MDHEN and CDR2 is SYDVKM in the germline V gene. With 7 bases removed from V and 6 bases from J, the gap between germline ends came to 12 bases. The CDR3 is CASIEGRSEAFF. The CDR3 nucleotides read TGTGCCAGCATAGAGGGGAGGTCTGAAGCTTTCTTT.

The chain recombines TRBV28 with TRBJ1-4, with no clear D. The CDR3 is made up of 14 amino acids. Trimming took off 6 bases at V and 10 bases at J, with 18 bases between the two ends. CDR1 MDHEN and CDR2 SYDVKM come from the germline V gene. The CDR3 reads CASSPDSEVVKLFF. In nucleotides, the CDR3 is TGTGCCAGCAGCCCGGACTCCGAGGTGGTAAAACTGTTTTTT.

In its sample, this clone was seen once. The J gene is TRBJ2-3, the V gene TRBV18; no clear D. Germline V lookup: CDR1 KGHSH, CDR2 LQKENI. The CDR3 covers 14 residues. Trimming shortened V by 1 base and J by 0 bases, and 5 bases separated the two germline ends. CDR3 in DNA: TGTGCCAGCTCACCACTACAGAGCACAGATACGCAGTATTTT. Amino acids: CASSPLQSTDTQYF.